Listed below are T cell receptor beta chains from one sample, sequenced in a study of shared clonotypes between healthy human individuals. Profiled with immunoSEQ multiplex PCR; TCRdb holds only in-frame clones, not every one. The profile covers millions of clones, with roughly 94% appearing a single time and 0.1% to 0.15% taken by the ten largest. Sequenced input: naive CD4+ T cells sorted from blood. The source of these receptors is a man aged 18 to 30 in good health. CDR3s include the opening cysteine and the closing phenylalanine or tryptophan. The order of the fields is V gene, J gene, clone size, CDR3 length, D gene, CDR3 DNA, CDR3 protein. The D gene is left open where the match is weak. For some rows the clone size is stated as once, few or many, or as a class when expanded; others skip it.

V: TRBV5-1
J: TRBJ2-2
size: -
length: 17
D: -
DNA: TGCGCCAGCAGCCCTTACCCGCTAGACAGGAACACCGGGGAGCTGTTTTTT
CDR3: CASSPYPLDRNTGELFF

V: TRBV5-4
J: TRBJ2-5
size: few
length: 16
D: TRBD2
DNA: TGTGCCAGCAGCCCGGGACTAGCGGGGGGTCAAGAGACCCAGTACTTC
CDR3: CASSPGLAGGQETQYF

V: TRBV11-2
J: TRBJ2-2
size: -
length: 18
D: -
DNA: TGTGCCAGCAGCTCTACGGGTTGGGGAGAAGGCCACACCGGGGAGCTGTTTTTT
CDR3: CASSSTGWGEGHTGELFF

V: TRBV6-1
J: TRBJ2-2
size: -
length: 12
D: -
DNA: TGTGCCAGCAGTGACTCAACCGGGGAGCTGTTTTTT
CDR3: CASSDSTGELFF

V: TRBV19
J: TRBJ1-5
size: -
length: 11
D: -
DNA: TGTGCAACCGACAGAGATCAGCCCCAGCATTTT
CDR3: CATDRDQPQHF

V: TRBV7-9
J: TRBJ2-7
size: -
length: 15
D: TRBD1
DNA: TGTGCCAGCAGCTTAGGGGGACAGGACACCTACGAGCAGTACTTC
CDR3: CASSLGGQDTYEQYF

V: TRBV13
J: TRBJ2-7
size: -
length: 15
D: TRBD1
DNA: TGTGCCAGCAGCCGGACAGGGGGCAATTCCTACGAGCAGTACTTC
CDR3: CASSRTGGNSYEQYF

V: TRBV9
J: TRBJ1-2
size: -
length: 15
D: -
DNA: TGTGCCAGCAGCGTAGACCCGGGGGCCAACTATGGCTACACCTTC
CDR3: CASSVDPGANYGYTF

V: TRBV10-1
J: TRBJ2-5
size: -
length: 18
D: TRBD2
DNA: TGCGCCAGCAGTCCCGGGACTAGCGGGAGTTATTCACAAGAGACCCAGTACTTC
CDR3: CASSPGTSGSYSQETQYF

V: TRBV4-2
J: TRBJ2-3
size: -
length: 13
D: TRBD2
DNA: TGTGCCAGCAGCCAAGATTCCACGGGGGGGCCGTATTTT
CDR3: CASSQDSTGGPYF

V: TRBV5-8
J: TRBJ2-3
size: -
length: 14
D: -
DNA: TGTGCCAGCAGCCTGGGACTGGCTTCAGATACGCAGTATTTT
CDR3: CASSLGLASDTQYF

V: TRBV23-1
J: TRBJ2-4
size: -
length: 17
D: TRBD2
DNA: TGCGCCAGCAGTCGGACTAGCGGGGGGGATTACAAAAACATTCAGTACTTC
CDR3: CASSRTSGGDYKNIQYF

V: TRBV6-4
J: TRBJ1-1
size: -
length: 14
D: -
DNA: TGTGCCAGCAAACCGGGACACTCGAACACTGAAGCTTTCTTT
CDR3: CASKPGHSNTEAFF

V: TRBV5-1
J: TRBJ1-2
size: -
length: 13
D: -
DNA: TGCGCCAGCAGCTTGGATGGCAGCCCGGGCTACACCTTC
CDR3: CASSLDGSPGYTF

V: TRBV14
J: TRBJ1-1
size: -
length: 12
D: -
DNA: TGTGCCAGCAGCCTAACGGGGAAGGAAGCTTTCTTT
CDR3: CASSLTGKEAFF

V: TRBV7-6
J: TRBJ1-1
size: -
length: 13
D: -
DNA: TGTGCCAGCAGCTCAGGGGTTGTGACTGAAGCTTTCTTT
CDR3: CASSSGVVTEAFF

V: TRBV5-4
J: TRBJ2-2
size: -
length: 15
D: TRBD1
DNA: TGTGCCAGCAGCCTCCGGGACAGGGTCACCGGGGAGCTGTTTTTT
CDR3: CASSLRDRVTGELFF

V: TRBV5-4
J: TRBJ2-1
size: -
length: 15
D: TRBD2
DNA: TGTGCCAGCAGCTTACCGGGGGGACTGTACAATGAGCAGTTCTTC
CDR3: CASSLPGGLYNEQFF

V: TRBV7-9
J: TRBJ2-5
size: -
length: 16
D: TRBD1
DNA: TGTGCCAGCAGCCGTCAAGACAGGGAAAGTTTGGAGACCCAGTACTTC
CDR3: CASSRQDRESLETQYF

V: TRBV6-5
J: TRBJ1-2
size: -
length: 13
D: -
DNA: TGTGCCAGCAGTAGAGGGGCCAACTATGGCTACACCTTC
CDR3: CASSRGANYGYTF

V: TRBV7-7
J: TRBJ2-1
size: -
length: 14
D: TRBD2
DNA: TGTGCTAGCAGCAATAGCGGGGGGGCCGGTGAGCAGTTCTTC
CDR3: CASSNSGGAGEQFF

V: TRBV10-3
J: TRBJ2-2
size: once
length: 16
D: -
DNA: TGTGCCATCAGCCCCCGGGGGGCATCGAACACCGGGGAGCTGTTTTTT
CDR3: CAISPRGASNTGELFF

V: TRBV9
J: TRBJ2-5
size: -
length: 14
D: -
DNA: TGTGCCAGCAGCGTAGCCCCAGGGGGGGAGACCCAGTACTTC
CDR3: CASSVAPGGETQYF

V: TRBV4-2
J: TRBJ1-6
size: -
length: 16
D: -
DNA: TGTGCCAGCAGCCAAGATCACTCACAGATTAATTCACCCCTCCACTTT
CDR3: CASSQDHSQINSPLHF

V: TRBV6-5
J: TRBJ1-3
size: once
length: 15
D: TRBD1
DNA: TGTGCCAGCACCTCGGGACAGACCTCTGGAAACACCATATATTTT
CDR3: CASTSGQTSGNTIYF

V: TRBV19
J: TRBJ2-2
size: -
length: 15
D: TRBD1
DNA: TGTGCCAGTAAGGCAACAGGGGTGAACACCGGGGAGCTGTTTTTT
CDR3: CASKATGVNTGELFF

V: TRBV27
J: TRBJ1-5
size: once
length: 13
D: -
DNA: TGTGCCAGCACCCGGACAGACGATCAGCCCCAGCATTTT
CDR3: CASTRTDDQPQHF

V: TRBV6-6
J: TRBJ1-2
size: -
length: 15
D: TRBD1
DNA: TGTGCCAGCAGCCCACCAGGACAGGGAAACTATGGCTACACCTTC
CDR3: CASSPPGQGNYGYTF

V: TRBV5-6
J: TRBJ1-2
size: -
length: 13
D: -
DNA: TGTGCCAGCAGCTTCGGGACGGTCTATGGCTACACCTTC
CDR3: CASSFGTVYGYTF

V: TRBV19
J: TRBJ1-1
size: -
length: 13
D: -
DNA: TGTGCCAGTACCACGGCGATGAACACTGAAGCTTTCTTT
CDR3: CASTTAMNTEAFF

V: TRBV6-5
J: TRBJ2-7
size: -
length: 15
D: -
DNA: TGTGCCAGCAGCCCCGAGGGGCTAGCGCTCAACGAGCAGTACTTC
CDR3: CASSPEGLALNEQYF

V: TRBV11-2
J: TRBJ2-3
size: -
length: 10
D: -
DNA: TGTGCCAGCAGCTTCGATACGCAGTATTTT
CDR3: CASSFDTQYF

V: TRBV30
J: TRBJ2-3
size: -
length: 15
D: TRBD2
DNA: TGTGCCTGGAGTCGGTACGGCAGCGGGGGGGATACGCAGTATTTT
CDR3: CAWSRYGSGGDTQYF

V: TRBV13
J: TRBJ2-7
size: -
length: 14
D: TRBD1
DNA: TGTGCCAGCAGAAACGACAGGGGGCGCGGCGAGCAGTACTTC
CDR3: CASRNDRGRGEQYF

V: TRBV5-1
J: TRBJ2-2
size: -
length: 16
D: -
DNA: TGCGCCAGCAGCTTGGTACCGGGAGCGAACACCGGGGAGCTGTTTTTT
CDR3: CASSLVPGANTGELFF

V: TRBV30
J: TRBJ2-7
size: -
length: 15
D: TRBD2
DNA: TGTGCCTGGGTTACTAGCGGGCGAAAACTTAGGGAGCAGTACTTC
CDR3: CAWVTSGRKLREQYF

V: TRBV10-3
J: TRBJ1-1
size: -
length: 15
D: -
DNA: TGTGCCATCAGTGACCCGGGACACCTGAACACTGAAGCTTTCTTT
CDR3: CAISDPGHLNTEAFF

V: TRBV6-4
J: TRBJ2-6
size: once
length: 19
D: -
DNA: TGTGCCAGCACTCCCGGTAGAGCAGAAAAATACTCTGGGGCCAACGTCCTGACTTTC
CDR3: CASTPGRAEKYSGANVLTF

V: TRBV4-1
J: TRBJ2-7
size: -
length: 16
D: TRBD1
DNA: TGCGCCAGCAGCCAAATCGGGACAGGGGGCGGGGACGAGCAGTACTTC
CDR3: CASSQIGTGGGDEQYF

V: TRBV5-1
J: TRBJ2-2
size: -
length: 16
D: -
DNA: TGCGCCAGCAGCTTGGCAGCGGGCACGAACACCGGGGAGCTGTTTTTT
CDR3: CASSLAAGTNTGELFF

V: TRBV21-1
J: TRBJ2-7
size: -
length: 15
D: -
DNA: -
CDR3: CASSKVARGTYEQYF

V: TRBV5-1
J: TRBJ2-1
size: -
length: 13
D: -
DNA: TGCGCCAGTAGCGACGGGCGGATCAATGAGCAGTTCTTC
CDR3: CASSDGRINEQFF

V: TRBV5-1
J: TRBJ1-1
size: -
length: 16
D: -
DNA: TGCGCCAGCAGCTTTCTTCAGGGGATGAGTGCCACTGAAGCTTTCTTT
CDR3: CASSFLQGMSATEAFF

V: TRBV5-4
J: TRBJ1-3
size: -
length: 15
D: -
DNA: TGTGCCAGCAGCAGTACAGGAAGGGCTGGAAACACCATATATTTT
CDR3: CASSSTGRAGNTIYF

V: TRBV6-5
J: TRBJ1-4
size: few
length: 11
D: -
DNA: TGTGCCAGCAGATTCCGTGAAAAACTGTTTTTT
CDR3: CASRFREKLFF

V: TRBV4-1
J: TRBJ2-3
size: -
length: 14
D: -
DNA: TGCGCCAGCAGCCAAGATTGGATGGAAGATACGCAGTATTTT
CDR3: CASSQDWMEDTQYF

V: TRBV6-6
J: TRBJ1-1
size: -
length: 14
D: -
DNA: TGTGCCAGCAGCCCCCCAGGGCTGAACACTGAAGCTTTCTTT
CDR3: CASSPPGLNTEAFF

V: TRBV9
J: TRBJ1-3
size: -
length: 15
D: -
DNA: TGTGCCAGCAGCCTTCGGAGGGGATCTGGAAACACCATATATTTT
CDR3: CASSLRRGSGNTIYF

V: TRBV2
J: TRBJ1-1
size: once
length: 13
D: -
DNA: TGTGCCAGCAGTGAGAATGGAGCCGGTGAAGCTTTCTTT
CDR3: CASSENGAGEAFF